This T cell receptor (beta chain) derives from a study of spatial heterogeneity in lung cancer. Study-wide results and caveats: In tumors, expanded intratumoral alpha and beta TCR counts tracked mutation counts.

Time point defined: sample taken at primary tumor resection. Germline lookup yields CDR1 LGHNA and CDR2 YSLEER. V lost 3 bases, J lost 4 bases, and 5 bases stayed unmatched. This CDR3 contains 14 residues. Ten or more counts support this clonotype. Its target is unknown. Every individual TCR cDNA molecule carried its own unique molecular identifier, which allowed correction of PCR and sequencing errors. TCRdb re-analysed the 5' RACE reads in MiXCR, keeping a single row per CDR3 protein. The sample lists 15,000 to 20,000 distinct CDR3 sequences, less than 7.5% seen once, with around 7% in the top ten. The receptor was isolated from a male donor with early-stage non-small cell lung cancer. The genes are TRBV4-3 and TRBJ1-2; the match to TRBD1 covers 7 bases. The sequences come from lung tumor tissue, collected at surgery. Here the CDR3 reads CASSQPDRAYGYTF. Written as DNA, the CDR3 is TGCGCCAGCAGCCAGCCCGACAGGGCCTATGGCTACACCTTC.